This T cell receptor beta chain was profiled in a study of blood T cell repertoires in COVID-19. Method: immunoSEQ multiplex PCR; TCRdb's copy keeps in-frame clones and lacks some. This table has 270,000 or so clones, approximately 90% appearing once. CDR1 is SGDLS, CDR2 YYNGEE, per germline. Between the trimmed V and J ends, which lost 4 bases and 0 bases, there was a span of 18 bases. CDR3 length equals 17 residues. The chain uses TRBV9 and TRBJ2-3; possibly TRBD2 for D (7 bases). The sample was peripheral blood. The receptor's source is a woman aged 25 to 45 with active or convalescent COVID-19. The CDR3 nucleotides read TGTGCCAGCAGCCCAAGGGGGGGGGCGGCTAGCACAGATACGCAGTATTTT. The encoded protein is CASSPRGGAASTDTQYF.